This passage covers 14 T cell receptor beta chains from one sample sequenced in a study of read filtering for tumor transcriptome and immune sequencing. Molecular barcoded adaptors covering alpha/delta and beta/gamma chains were used on 400 to 450 ng RNA. TCRdb redid the calling of the reads with MiXCR, one entry per CDR3 protein. The profile covers over 50,000 distinct CDR3 sequences, with under 20% appearing a single time and 11% to 15% taken by the ten largest. Specimen: a population of CD138-negative cells sorted from bone marrow. The receptors here all came from a donor at least 40 years old with multiple myeloma.

The sample holds many counts of this clonotype. The chain couples TRBV19 to TRBJ2-1; the match to TRBD2 covers 9 bases. This CDR3 region has 15 residues. V gave up 3 bases and J gave up 6 bases; unmatched junction bases: 6. The germline V gene has CDR1 LNHDA and CDR2 SQIVND (reference sequence). The CDR3 sequence: CASSILASGINEQFF. The CDR3 DNA reads TGTGCCAGTAGTATTCTGGCTAGCGGGATCAATGAGCAGTTCTTC.

J is TRBJ2-2 and V is TRBV25-1; tentatively, D is TRBD1 (6 bases). Trimming took off 3 bases at V and 5 bases at J, with 16 bases between the two ends. There are 16 residues in the CDR3. The V gene's germline CDR1 is MGHDK and CDR2 SYGVNS. The CDR3 bases are TGTGCCAGCAGTGACCACAGGGCAGGGAGAACCGGGGAGCTGTTTTTT. Amino acids: CASSDHRAGRTGELFF.

The rearrangement joins TRBV28 to TRBJ1-1; D unclear. Trimming pared 1 base from V and 0 bases from J, leaving 9 bases between. The length of the CDR3 is 15 residues. Germline values: CDR1 MDHEN, CDR2 SYDVKM. The CDR3 here is CASSLFGGMNTEAFF. The CDR3 DNA reads TGTGCCAGCAGTTTATTCGGAGGAATGAACACTGAAGCTTTCTTT.

This clonotype was found many times. Here the CDR3 DNA reads TGTGCCAGCAGCTTAGTCGCTCCTAGCTCCTACGAGCAGTACTTC. Translating gives CASSLVAPSSYEQYF. V gene TRBV7-2 combines with J gene TRBJ2-7, with unresolved D. The V and J ends lost 1 base and 0 bases respectively, with 10 bases between them. Germline V gives CDR1 SGHTA, CDR2 FQGNSA. CDR3 length equals 15 residues.

The chain recombines TRBV2 with TRBJ2-6, with D possibly being TRBD2 (5 bases). The CDR3 contains 16 residues. Germline lookup yields CDR1 SNHLY and CDR2 FYNNEI. V was clipped by 4 bases and J by 0 bases, with 10 bases between them. The CDR3 bases are TGTGCCAGCAGTGTTAAAGGGAGCTCTGGGGCCAACGTCCTGACTTTC. Translation gives CASSVKGSSGANVLTF.

This clonotype was observed at least ten times. This sequence joins TRBV5-4 and TRBJ1-1; TRBD1 matches at 8 bases. This CDR3 is 14 amino acids long. The V gene's germline CDR1 is SGHNT and CDR2 YYREEE (reference sequence). The V segment lost 4 bases and the J segment 4 bases; nucleotides outside the gene matches: 6. The CDR3 bases are TGTGCCAGCAGCACCAGGGGGCGCGGCACTGAAGCTTTCTTT. It codes for CASSTRGRGTEAFF.

This clonotype was observed at least ten times. V usage is TRBV11-2 and J usage is TRBJ2-7; no clear D gene. The CDR3 loop spans 11 amino acids. CDR1 SGHAT and CDR2 FQNNGV come from the germline V gene. V was cut by 3 bases and J by 3 bases, with 3 bases left in between. This chain's CDR3 is CASSFIYEQYF. The DNA for the CDR3 is TGTGCCAGCAGCTTTATCTACGAGCAGTACTTC.

Comment on this clonotype: At one end the junction does not follow the germline gene, possibly because of a read error. This chain joins TRBV2 and TRBJ1-1; perhaps TRBD1 as D (5 bases). This CDR3 spans 14 amino acids. The germline V gene encodes CDR1 SNHLY and CDR2 FYNNEI. The CDR3: CASSRDGGATEALF. The CDR3 DNA is TGTGCCAGCAGTAGAGATGGAGGGGCCACTGAGGCTCTCTTT.

This clonotype was counted at least ten times. The rearrangement uses TRBV29-1 and TRBJ2-2; D gene ambiguous. Trimming shortened V by 5 bases and J by 4 bases, and 5 bases separated the two germline ends. From germline, CDR1 is SQVTM and CDR2 ANQGSEA. The CDR3 has 11 residues. This CDR3 reads CSVRRTGELFF. CDR3 nucleotide sequence: TGCAGCGTTCGGCGCACCGGGGAGCTGTTTTTT.

Notes on this clonotype: A read error may explain this, as a much larger clone is one base away. The CDR3 sequence: CAGSQESRPDNEQFF. CDR3 nucleotide sequence: TGCGCCGGCAGCCAAGAGTCTCGCCCAGACAATGAGCAGTTCTTC. The genes are TRBV4-1 and TRBJ2-1; D gene ambiguous. Germline CDR1 MGHRA, CDR2 YSYEKL. The CDR3 contains 15 residues.

This clonotype was detected ten times or more. This chain connects TRBV11-3 to TRBJ2-2, with D possibly TRBD1 on 6 matching bases. This CDR3 has 16 residues. The V end was cut by 5 bases, the J end by 1 base, with 14 bases between. Germline CDR1 SGHNT, CDR2 YENEEA. This CDR3 reads CASSPVGTKNTGELFF. CDR3 nucleotide sequence: TGTGCCAGCAGCCCGGTGGGGACAAAGAACACCGGGGAGCTGTTTTTT. The complete variable domain, with remaining parts taken from reference TRBV11-3 and TRBJ2-2, reads EAGVVQSPRYKIIEKKQPVAFWCNPISGHNTLYWYLQNLGQGPELLIRYENEEAVDDSQLPKDRFSAERLKGVDSTLKIQPAELGDSAVYLCASSPVGTKNTGELFFGEGSRLTVL.

This clonotype was observed a handful of times. The chain carries TRBV7-8 and TRBJ1-5, with TRBD1 matching over 11 bases. CDR3 length: 17 residues. CDR1 is SGHVS, CDR2 FQNEAQ, per germline. V lost 1 base and J lost 2; bases outside the gene matches: 4. The CDR3, as DNA: TGTGCCAGCAGCTTAGGGACAGGGGGCACGGGCAATCAGCCCCAGCATTTT. As protein: CASSLGTGGTGNQPQHF. Supplemented by reference TRBV7-8 and TRBJ1-5, the full variable domain reads GAGVSQSPRYKVAKRGQDVALRCDPISGHVSLFWYQQALGQGPEFLTYFQNEAQLDKSGLPSDRFFAERPEGSVSTLKIQRTQQEDSAVYLCASSLGTGGTGNQPQHFGDGTRLSIL.

The chain uses TRBV25-1 and TRBJ1-6; D not certain. The CDR3 spans 16 residues. Germline lookup yields CDR1 MGHDK and CDR2 SYGVNS. Trimming cost V 7 bases and J 0 bases, with 13 bases left between them. For the CDR3, the DNA is TGTGCCAGCACAGCGAGTCCCAGCTCCTATAATTCACCCCTCCACTTT. Its protein product is CASTASPSSYNSPLHF.

This clonotype appeared a few times. This sequence joins TRBV7-3 and TRBJ2-2; no firm D call. The germline gives CDR1 SGHTA, CDR2 FQGTGA. The V gene lost 5 bases and the J gene lost 3 bases, with 16 bases spanning the gap. CDR3 length equals 16 residues. The CDR3 sequence is CASSLGPSPDTGELFF. The CDR3 coding sequence is TGTGCCAGCAGCCTAGGGCCTTCCCCGGACACCGGGGAGCTGTTTTTT.